A selection of T cell receptor beta chains follows, all from one sample in a study of T cells expressing NK-cell markers. TCRdb derives one entry per CDR3 protein from the 5' RACE reads, leaving out DNA. Recorded for this sample: some 110,000 distinct CDR3 sequences. Sequenced input: blood T cells: a sorted CD56 or NKG2C T cell subset, CD4+ or CD8+ T cells, or bulk PBMC T cells (not recorded which). The receptors originated from a woman aged 18-70 years in good health. Both conserved end residues are part of each CDR3. Fields, in order: clone size, V gene, J gene, CDR3 protein. A row's size may be missing; if present it is once, few, many or a size class.

abundance: .
v_gene: TRBV28
j_gene: TRBJ1-1
CDR3aa: CASRGRGTNTEAFF

abundance: .
v_gene: TRBV24-1
j_gene: TRBJ2-1
CDR3aa: CATSEGRTGSSYNEQFF

abundance: .
v_gene: TRBV14
j_gene: TRBJ2-5
CDR3aa: CASSWRGPGSQETQYF

abundance: .
v_gene: TRBV13
j_gene: TRBJ1-4
CDR3aa: CASSPTGGRVGEKLFF

abundance: .
v_gene: TRBV7-6
j_gene: TRBJ2-2
CDR3aa: CASSLVGPENTGELFF

abundance: .
v_gene: TRBV19
j_gene: TRBJ2-5
CDR3aa: CASMGGWQETQYF

abundance: .
v_gene: TRBV9
j_gene: TRBJ1-6
CDR3aa: CASSGNDRGNSPLHF

abundance: .
v_gene: TRBV4-3
j_gene: TRBJ2-2
CDR3aa: CASSQDPPPGTRNTGELFF

abundance: .
v_gene: TRBV11-2
j_gene: TRBJ2-1
CDR3aa: CASSLHEVSYNEQFF

abundance: .
v_gene: TRBV12-3/TRBV12-4
j_gene: TRBJ2-5
CDR3aa: CASSHSPTGGEETQYF

abundance: .
v_gene: TRBV19
j_gene: TRBJ2-1
CDR3aa: CASSIQGFGDEQFF

abundance: .
v_gene: TRBV10-3
j_gene: TRBJ2-7
CDR3aa: CAISELGVYEQYF

abundance: .
v_gene: TRBV5-1
j_gene: TRBJ2-1
CDR3aa: CASSLGTEQFF

abundance: .
v_gene: TRBV12-5
j_gene: TRBJ2-1
CDR3aa: CASGLTTSGSDDEQFF

abundance: .
v_gene: TRBV19
j_gene: TRBJ2-2
CDR3aa: CATKQGTRGTGELFF

abundance: .
v_gene: TRBV4-3
j_gene: TRBJ2-1
CDR3aa: CASSQGIGRNEQFF

abundance: .
v_gene: TRBV7-3
j_gene: TRBJ2-7
CDR3aa: CASSLMGGTYEQYF

abundance: .
v_gene: TRBV3-1
j_gene: TRBJ2-1
CDR3aa: CASSQGWISGSNEQFF

abundance: .
v_gene: TRBV7-9
j_gene: TRBJ1-2
CDR3aa: CASSLVAWEAHPGYTF

abundance: .
v_gene: TRBV20-1
j_gene: TRBJ2-1
CDR3aa: CSAILAEYNEQFF

abundance: medium-sized
v_gene: TRBV7-7
j_gene: TRBJ2-1
CDR3aa: CASSLATSFRGPQFF

abundance: .
v_gene: TRBV27
j_gene: TRBJ2-1
CDR3aa: CASSLRTSGNDEQFF

abundance: .
v_gene: TRBV12-3/TRBV12-4
j_gene: TRBJ2-1
CDR3aa: CASNTGTRGDEQFF

abundance: .
v_gene: TRBV20-1
j_gene: TRBJ2-1
CDR3aa: CSASLDNEQFF

abundance: .
v_gene: TRBV11-2
j_gene: TRBJ2-7
CDR3aa: CASSLAGRAPYEQYF

abundance: .
v_gene: TRBV7-9
j_gene: TRBJ2-2
CDR3aa: CASSLAGRELFF

abundance: .
v_gene: TRBV4-1
j_gene: TRBJ2-2
CDR3aa: CASSQPNTGELFF

abundance: .
v_gene: TRBV4-3
j_gene: TRBJ2-1
CDR3aa: CASSQEPGTSPNNEQFF